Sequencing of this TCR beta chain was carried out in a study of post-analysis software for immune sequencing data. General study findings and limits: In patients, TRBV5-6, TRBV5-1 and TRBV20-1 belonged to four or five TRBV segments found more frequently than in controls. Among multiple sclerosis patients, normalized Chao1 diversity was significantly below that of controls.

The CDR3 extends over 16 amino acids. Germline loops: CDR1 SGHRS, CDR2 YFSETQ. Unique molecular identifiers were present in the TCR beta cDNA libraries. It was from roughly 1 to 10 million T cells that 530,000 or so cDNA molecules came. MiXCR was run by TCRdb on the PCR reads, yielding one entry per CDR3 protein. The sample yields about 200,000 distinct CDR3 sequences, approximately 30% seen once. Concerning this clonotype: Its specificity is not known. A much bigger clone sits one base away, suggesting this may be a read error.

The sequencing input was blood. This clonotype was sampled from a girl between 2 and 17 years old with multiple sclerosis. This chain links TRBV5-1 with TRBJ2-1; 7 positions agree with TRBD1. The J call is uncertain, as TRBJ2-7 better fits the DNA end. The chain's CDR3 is CASSYRGQSSYNEQYF. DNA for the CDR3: TGCGCCAGCAGCTACAGGGGTCAGAGCTCCTACAATGAGCAGTACTTC.